Sequencing of this T cell receptor (beta chain) was carried out in a study of blood T cell repertoires in COVID-19. In the study overall: Samples taken during acute and convalescent COVID-19 were collected in the United States, Italy and Spain.

Per the original data handling: Nucleated cell counts were estimated from reference gene primer amplification. Clones were sequenced by immunoSEQ multiplex PCR, and TCRdb holds only the in-frame ones, with some missing. V and J calls and clone size follow that table, whereas D and trimming were derived from the DNA. Among roughly 120,000 clones listed, around 89% were seen once. Seattle patients were enrolled during active infection and followed longitudinally. CDR3 length equals 14 residues. Trimming cost V 1 base and J 5 bases; bases outside gene matches: 1. Germline CDR1 and CDR2: LGHDT and YNNKEL (reference sequence).

This sequence originates from an older woman with COVID-19, enrolled during active disease. The chain carries TRBV3-1 (or the pseudogene TRBV3-2) and TRBJ1-5; 8 bases match TRBD1. The specimen sequenced was peripheral blood. DNA for the CDR3: TGTGCCAGCAGCCAAGCAGGGGGCTATCAGCCCCAGCATTTT. Translating it yields CASSQAGGYQPQHF.